This TCR beta chain was identified during a study of T cell repertoires in ileal Crohn's disease. Regarding time point: proximal margin of the surgical specimen (macroscopically non-inflamed). This table comes from immunoSEQ multiplex PCR, and its TCRdb copy is limited to in-frame clones, with some not included. The sample has 7,000 or so clones, 74% seen once; the top ten hold around 8.6%. The CDR3 loop spans 13 amino acids. V dropped 6 bases and J dropped 5; count of bases not matched to a gene: 6. Germline V gene data show CDR1 as MNHEY and CDR2 as SVGAGI. This chain connects TRBV6-5 to TRBJ1-1, with 7 bases matching TRBD1. The sequence was obtained from an adult with Crohn's disease. Sequenced sample: ileal tissue. The CDR3 reads CASRSGGRTEAFF. The CDR3 DNA sequence: TGTGCCAGCAGATCAGGGGGGAGGACTGAAGCTTTCTTT.